The 20 T cell receptor beta chains below all came from one sample that was sequenced in a study of blood T cell repertoires in COVID-19. Clones were read by immunoSEQ multiplex PCR, and TCRdb kept only the in-frame ones, dropping some. The repertoire holds about 150,000 clones, with under 90% as singletons. Sequenced material: peripheral blood. Receptor source: a woman of 80 years or more with acute or convalescent COVID-19.

The V call is TRBV29-1, the J call TRBJ1-6; 8 bases fit TRBD1. Per the germline V gene, CDR1 is SQVTM and CDR2 is ANQGSEA. CDR3 length equals 12 residues. The V gene end was trimmed by 6 bases and the J gene end by 7 bases; junction bases not matched to a gene: 2. CDR3 in amino acids: CSVRQGNSPLHF. CDR3 coding DNA: TGCAGCGTCCGACAGGGGAATTCACCCCTCCACTTT.

J is TRBJ2-5 and V is TRBV7-2; 8 nucleotides align to TRBD1. The V segment lost 4 bases and the J segment 2 bases; nucleotides outside the gene matches: 3. CDR3 size: 14 residues. Germline CDR1 is SGHTA and CDR2 is FQGNSA. CDR3 coding DNA: TGTGCCAGCAGCTACAACAGGGGGCAAGAGACCCAGTACTTC. It translates to CASSYNRGQETQYF.

The chain has TRBV9 and TRBJ1-4; 7 bases match TRBD1. The CDR3 is made up of 15 amino acids. CDR1 and CDR2 from the germline V gene are SGDLS and YYNGEE. The V segment lost 0 bases and the J segment 4 bases; nucleotides outside the gene matches: 3. CDR3 residues: CASSVGGTVNEKLFF. The CDR3 coding sequence is TGTGCCAGCAGCGTAGGAGGGACAGTTAATGAAAAACTGTTTTTT.

The chain recombines TRBV7-2 with TRBJ2-2; D is possibly TRBD2 (6 bases). CDR3 length: 15 residues. The V gene lost 2 bases and the J gene lost 1 base, with 8 bases spanning the gap. Germline assignment: CDR1 SGHTA and CDR2 FQGNSA. The CDR3 bases are TGTGCCAGCAGCTTATTGCGGGAGAACACCGGGGAGCTGTTTTTT. Its translation is CASSLLRENTGELFF. Based on the CDR3 plus reference TRBV7-2 and TRBJ2-2, the full variable domain is GAGVSQSPSNKVTEKGKDVELRCDPISGHTALYWYRQSLGQGLEFLIYFQGNSAPDKSGLPSDRFSAERTGGSVSTLTIQRTQQEDSAVYLCASSLLRENTGELFFGEGSRLTVL.

The rearrangement joins TRBV6-5 to TRBJ2-1; the match to TRBD1 covers 7 bases. In germline, CDR1 is MNHEY, CDR2 SVGAGI. J lost 0 bases, V lost 0 bases, and 2 bases had no gene match. CDR3 length equals 16 residues. In DNA form, the CDR3 reads TGTGCCAGCAGTTACTCGACAGGGAGCTCCTACAATGAGCAGTTCTTC. It translates to CASSYSTGSSYNEQFF.

This clone was found a few times. V gene TRBV29-1 combines with J gene TRBJ1-1; TRBD1 matches at 7 bases. This CDR3 is built from 15 residues. Germline CDR1 SQVTM, CDR2 ANQGSEA. The trim removed 6 bases at V and 4 bases at J, leaving 14 bases unmatched. Here the CDR3 reads CSVDTTGVGTTEAFF. CDR3 coding DNA: TGCAGCGTAGACACAACAGGGGTTGGGACCACTGAAGCTTTCTTT.

The rearrangement links TRBV28 to TRBJ1-4; 7 bases map to TRBD1. The CDR3 sequence is 16 residues long. V lost 8 bases and J lost 0; bases outside the gene matches: 9. Germline V gives CDR1 MDHEN, CDR2 SYDVKM. In nucleotides, the CDR3 is TGTGCCAGCGCCGACAGGGATGTCTCAACTAATGAAAAACTGTTTTTT. It encodes CASADRDVSTNEKLFF.

The chain joins TRBV18 to TRBJ2-7; the match to TRBD2 covers 9 bases. With V trimmed by 0 bases and J by 6 bases, 12 bases remained unmatched. Germline CDR1 is KGHSH and CDR2 is LQKENI. This CDR3 region has 17 residues. CDR3 coding DNA: TGTGCCAGCTCACCACCGGTAATAGCGGGAGCCACTGGCGAGCAGTACTTC. Its translation is CASSPPVIAGATGEQYF.

This clone was detected a few times. This chain links TRBV6-5 with TRBJ1-6; a possible D gene is TRBD1 (6 bases). The germline V gene has CDR1 MNHEY and CDR2 SVGAGI. This CDR3 is 13 amino acids long. The ends were cut back, 6 bases at V and 8 bases at J, with 11 bases in the middle. The CDR3 protein is CASSDRWDSPLHF. In DNA, the CDR3 is TGTGCCAGCAGCGACAGGTGGGATTCACCCCTCCACTTT.

V is TRBV7-9 and J is TRBJ2-3; 7 bases map to TRBD1. Looked up from germline, CDR1 is SEHNR and CDR2 is FQNEAQ (reference sequence). The CDR3 is made up of 16 amino acids. Trimming at V came to 6 bases and at J to 1 base, leaving 10 bases not matched to a gene. CDR3 residues: CASSVGWTGRTDTQYF. The CDR3 DNA reads as TGTGCCAGCAGTGTAGGGTGGACAGGACGCACAGATACGCAGTATTTT.

This chain uses TRBV24-1 with TRBJ2-5, with 9 bases that match TRBD2. The length of the CDR3 is 15 residues. Unmatched junction bases numbered 6, after V lost 3 bases and J lost 5 bases. Germline CDR1 KGHDR, CDR2 SFDVKD. CDR3 nucleotides: TGTGCCACCAGTGATGCGGGAGGGAGGGATGAGACCCAGTACTTC. This translates into CATSDAGGRDETQYF.

CDR3 bases: TGTGCCATCAGTGGGGGACAAGGGCCCGACTCTGGAAACACCATATATTTT. It specifies CAISGGQGPDSGNTIYF. The chain joins TRBV10-3 to TRBJ1-3; maybe TRBD1 (6 bases). Germline loops: CDR1 ENHRY, CDR2 SYGVKD. The germline V and J ends were trimmed by 4 bases and 0 bases, with 16 bases remaining between them. The CDR3 runs to 17 residues.

This clone was observed once. The chain is built from TRBV3-1 (or the pseudogene TRBV3-2) and TRBJ2-6; 8 bases map to TRBD2. Germline CDR1 and CDR2: LGHDT and YNNKEL (reference sequence). CDR3 length: 18 amino acids. After removal of 3 bases from V and 0 bases from J, the junction contained 7 bases not matched to a gene. The CDR3 region is CASSHSGGQFSGANVLTF. CDR3 coding DNA: TGTGCCAGCAGCCACTCGGGGGGGCAGTTCTCTGGGGCCAACGTCCTGACTTTC.

Comment on this clone: An end of the junction does not agree with germline; a read error may underlie this. The V and J genes are TRBV27 and TRBJ1-1; 9 bases map to TRBD1. Germline V CDR1 and CDR2: MNHEY, SMNVEV (reference sequence). This CDR3 has 16 amino acids. CDR3 amino acids: CASSSPDRGLKTEAFF. The CDR3 DNA reads TGTGCCAGCAGTTCCCCGGACAGGGGCTTGAAGACTGAAGCTTTCTTT.

The V gene is TRBV19, the J gene TRBJ1-3, with D unresolved. The V end lost 3 bases, the J end lost 4 bases, and 10 bases lay between the germline ends. This CDR3 comprises 14 residues. Germline V gives CDR1 LNHDA, CDR2 SQIVND (reference sequence). CDR3 residues: CASSIMAAGNTIYF. CDR3 coding DNA: TGTGCCAGTAGTATTATGGCCGCAGGAAACACCATATATTTT.

The V call is TRBV5-1, the J call TRBJ2-5; 8 nucleotides agree with TRBD1. CDR3 length: 14 amino acids. V lost 3 bases and J lost 5; bases outside the gene matches: 6. The V gene's germline CDR1 is SGHRS and CDR2 YFSETQ. The CDR3: CASSYQGARETQYF. CDR3 nucleotide sequence: TGCGCCAGCAGCTACCAGGGGGCGCGGGAGACCCAGTACTTC.

This clone was seen a single time. The V gene is TRBV6-1, the J gene TRBJ2-2, with TRBD1 identical over 7 bases. Germline loops: CDR1 MNHNS, CDR2 SASEGT. This CDR3 is 15 amino acids long. The V gene end was trimmed by 1 base and the J gene end by 7 bases; junction bases not matched to a gene: 6. This chain's CDR3 is CASSEVRGRDGELFF. CDR3 nucleotides: TGTGCCAGCAGTGAAGTGAGGGGGCGAGACGGGGAGCTGTTTTTT.

This clone was counted a single time. The CDR3 loop reads CASSFRTSGGTGELFF. The CDR3 DNA is TGCGCCAGCAGCTTCCGGACTAGCGGGGGTACCGGGGAGCTGTTTTTT. The chain joins TRBV5-1 to TRBJ2-2; the match to TRBD2 covers 13 bases. Germline trimming cut 2 bases from V and 5 bases from J; bases unmatched to any gene: 3. Per the germline V gene, CDR1 is SGHRS and CDR2 is YFSETQ. The CDR3 sequence is 16 residues long.

This clone was picked up one time. This chain links TRBV2 with TRBJ2-7; the D gene is possibly TRBD1 (6 bases). Trimming took off 10 bases at V and 2 bases at J, with 18 bases between the two ends. In germline, CDR1 is SNHLY, CDR2 FYNNEI. CDR3 length: 14 amino acids. CDR3 in amino acids: CAIPRQGNAYEQYF. The CDR3 DNA reads as TGTGCCATCCCGAGGCAGGGGAATGCCTACGAGCAGTACTTC.

In its sample, this clone was seen a few times. This rearrangement joins TRBV5-5 to TRBJ1-5; 9 nucleotides match TRBD1. Trimming took 4 bases from V and 6 from J; bases not matched to a gene: 8. The germline V gene encodes CDR1 SGHKS and CDR2 YYEKEE (reference sequence). The CDR3 loop spans 15 amino acids. In DNA form, the CDR3 reads TGTGCCAGCAGCCCGAGGACAGGGGATAGTCAGCCCCAGCATTTT. It encodes CASSPRTGDSQPQHF.